Reported below is one TCR beta chain. The data are from a study of blood T cell repertoires in COVID-19. Sequencing was performed with immunoSEQ multiplex PCR; in TCRdb, only in-frame clones are kept and a portion is missing. Here the sample spans under 250,000 clones, 80% to 85% being singletons. There are 12 residues in the CDR3. V dropped 0 bases and J dropped 4 bases, with 4 bases sitting between them. CDR1 and CDR2 from the germline V gene are SGHRS and YFSETQ. The V call is TRBV5-1, the J call TRBJ1-1; no reliable D call. This receptor was obtained from a man aged 50 or older with active or convalescent COVID-19. The specimen was peripheral blood. In nucleotides, the CDR3 is TGCGCCAGCAGCTTGGGAGCCACTGAAGCTTTCTTT. As protein: CASSLGATEAFF. Full variable domain (rest looked up from reference TRBV5-1 and TRBJ1-1): KAGVTQTPRYLIKTRGQQVTLSCSPISGHRSVSWYQQTPGQGLQFLFEYFSETQRNKGNFPGRFSGRQFSNSRSEMNVSTLELGDSALYLCASSLGATEAFFGQGTRLTVV.